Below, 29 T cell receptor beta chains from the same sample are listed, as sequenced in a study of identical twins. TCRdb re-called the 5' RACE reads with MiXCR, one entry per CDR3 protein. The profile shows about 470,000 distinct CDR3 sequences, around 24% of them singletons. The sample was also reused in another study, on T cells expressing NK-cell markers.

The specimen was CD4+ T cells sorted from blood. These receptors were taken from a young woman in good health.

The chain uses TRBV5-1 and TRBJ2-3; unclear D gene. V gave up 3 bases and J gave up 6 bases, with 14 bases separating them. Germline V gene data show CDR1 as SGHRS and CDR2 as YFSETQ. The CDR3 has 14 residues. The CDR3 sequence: CASSYLGVGDTQYF. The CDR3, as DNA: TGCGCCAGCAGCTATCTGGGCGTGGGTGATACGCAGTATTTT.

CDR3 in amino acids: CASSFRLAGAYNEQFF. CDR3 sequence (DNA): TGTGCCAGCAGCTTTAGACTAGCGGGGGCCTACAATGAGCAGTTCTTC. The chain is built from TRBV7-9 and TRBJ2-1, with 12 bases that match TRBD2. V was clipped by 3 bases and J by 2 bases; unmatched bases: 2. Looked up from germline, CDR1 is SEHNR and CDR2 is FQNEAQ (reference sequence). This CDR3 has 16 residues.

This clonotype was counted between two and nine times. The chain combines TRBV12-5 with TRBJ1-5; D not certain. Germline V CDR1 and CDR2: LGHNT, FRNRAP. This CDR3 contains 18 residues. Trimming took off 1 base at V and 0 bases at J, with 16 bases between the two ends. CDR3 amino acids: CASGLAREASHSNQPQHF. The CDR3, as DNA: TGTGCTAGTGGTTTGGCGCGTGAGGCCTCCCATAGCAATCAGCCCCAGCATTTT.

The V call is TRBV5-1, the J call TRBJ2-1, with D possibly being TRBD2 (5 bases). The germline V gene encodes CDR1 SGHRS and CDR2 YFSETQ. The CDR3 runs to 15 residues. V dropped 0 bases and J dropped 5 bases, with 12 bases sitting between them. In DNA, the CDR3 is TGCGCCAGCAGCTTGGGGGAGACGGATGACAATGAGCAGTTCTTC. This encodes CASSLGETDDNEQFF. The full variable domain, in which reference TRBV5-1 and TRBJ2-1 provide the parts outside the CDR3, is KAGVTQTPRYLIKTRGQQVTLSCSPISGHRSVSWYQQTPGQGLQFLFEYFSETQRNKGNFPGRFSGRQFSNSRSEMNVSTLELGDSALYLCASSLGETDDNEQFFGPGTRLTVL.

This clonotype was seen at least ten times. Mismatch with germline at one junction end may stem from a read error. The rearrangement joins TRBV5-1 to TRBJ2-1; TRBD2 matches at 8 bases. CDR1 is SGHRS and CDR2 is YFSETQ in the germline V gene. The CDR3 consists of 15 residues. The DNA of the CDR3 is TGTGCCAGCAGTTTAGCGGGGAGCTCCTACAATGAGCAGTTCTTC. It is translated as CASSLAGSSYNEQFF.

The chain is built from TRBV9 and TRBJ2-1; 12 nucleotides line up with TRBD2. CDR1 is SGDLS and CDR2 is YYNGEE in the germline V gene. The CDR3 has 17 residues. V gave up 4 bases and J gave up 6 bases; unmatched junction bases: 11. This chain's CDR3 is CASSPRLAGEVSNEQFF. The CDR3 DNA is TGTGCCAGCAGCCCCCGACTAGCGGGAGAAGTTAGCAATGAGCAGTTCTTC. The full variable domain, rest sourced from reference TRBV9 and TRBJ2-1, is DSGVTQTPKHLITATGQRVTLRCSPRSGDLSVYWYQQSLDQGLQFLIQYYNGEERAKGNILERFSAQQFPDLHSELNLSSLELGDSALYFCASSPRLAGEVSNEQFFGPGTRLTVL.

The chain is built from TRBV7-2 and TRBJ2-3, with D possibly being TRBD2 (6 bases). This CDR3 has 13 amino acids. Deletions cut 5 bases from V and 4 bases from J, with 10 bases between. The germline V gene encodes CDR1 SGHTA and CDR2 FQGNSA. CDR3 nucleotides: TGTGCCAGCAGCCGGAGGGTGGCAGATACGCAGTATTTT. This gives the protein CASSRRVADTQYF.

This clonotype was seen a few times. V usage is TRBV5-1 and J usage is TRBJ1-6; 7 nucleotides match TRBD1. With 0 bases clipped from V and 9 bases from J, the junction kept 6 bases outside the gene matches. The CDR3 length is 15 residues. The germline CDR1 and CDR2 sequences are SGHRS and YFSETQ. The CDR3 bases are TGCGCCAGCAGCTTGGAGGGGGCTAGGGGTTCACCCCTCCACTTT. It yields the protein CASSLEGARGSPLHF.

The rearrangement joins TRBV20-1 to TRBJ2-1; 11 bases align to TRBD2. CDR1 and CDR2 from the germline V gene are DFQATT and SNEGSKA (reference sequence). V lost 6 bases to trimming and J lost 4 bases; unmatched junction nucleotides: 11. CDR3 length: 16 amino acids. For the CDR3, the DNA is TGCAGTGCGCCACGACTAGCGGGGTTCCATTACAATGAGCAGTTCTTC. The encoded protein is CSAPRLAGFHYNEQFF.

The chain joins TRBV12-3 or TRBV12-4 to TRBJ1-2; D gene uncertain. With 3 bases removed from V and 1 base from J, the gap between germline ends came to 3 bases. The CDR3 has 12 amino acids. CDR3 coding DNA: TGTGCCAGCAGTTTTTTTAACTATGGCTACACCTTC. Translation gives CASSFFNYGYTF.

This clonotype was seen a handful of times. The CDR3 nucleotides read TGCAGTGCAGAGCAGGGGAGGGAGACCCAGTACTTC. Amino acids: CSAEQGRETQYF. The gene calls are TRBV20-1 and TRBJ2-5; D is perhaps TRBD1 or TRBD2 (6 bases each). Germline CDR1 DFQATT, CDR2 SNEGSKA (reference sequence). The CDR3 sequence is 12 residues long. With 6 bases removed from V and 5 bases from J, the gap between germline ends came to 13 bases.

The CDR3 DNA follows: TGTGCCAGCAGCTCGCGGGGGTACTATGGCTACACCTTC. This sequence encodes CASSSRGYYGYTF. The rearrangement joins TRBV7-8 to TRBJ1-2, with D maybe TRBD1 (5 bases). Germline V gives CDR1 SGHVS, CDR2 FQNEAQ. V lost 4 bases and J lost 3, with 9 bases in between. The CDR3 covers 13 residues.

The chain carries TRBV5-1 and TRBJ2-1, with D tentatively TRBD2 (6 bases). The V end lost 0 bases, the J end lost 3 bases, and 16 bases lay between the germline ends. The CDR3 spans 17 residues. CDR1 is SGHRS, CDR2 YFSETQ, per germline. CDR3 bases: TGCGCCAGCAGCTTGGCCGGCGGGGCTTTTCACTACAATGAGCAGTTCTTC. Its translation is CASSLAGGAFHYNEQFF.

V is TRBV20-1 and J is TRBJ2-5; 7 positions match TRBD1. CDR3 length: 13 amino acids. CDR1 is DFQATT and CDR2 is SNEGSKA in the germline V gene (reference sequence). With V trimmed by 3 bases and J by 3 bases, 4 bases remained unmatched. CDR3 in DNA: TGCAGTGCTAGGCGACAGGGAGAAGAGACCCAGTACTTC. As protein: CSARRQGEETQYF.

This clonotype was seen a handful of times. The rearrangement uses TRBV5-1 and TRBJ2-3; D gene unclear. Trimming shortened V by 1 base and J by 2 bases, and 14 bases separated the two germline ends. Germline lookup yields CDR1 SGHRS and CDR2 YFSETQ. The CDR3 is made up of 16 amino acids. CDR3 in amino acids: CASSLTATLITDTQYF. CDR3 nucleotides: TGCGCCAGCAGCTTGACCGCTACTCTAATCACAGATACGCAGTATTTT.

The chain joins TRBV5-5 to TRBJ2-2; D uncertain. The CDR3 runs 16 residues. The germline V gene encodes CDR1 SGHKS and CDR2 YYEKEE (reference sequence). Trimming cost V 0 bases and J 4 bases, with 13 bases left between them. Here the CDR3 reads CASSLEAGPSTGELFF. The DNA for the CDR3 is TGTGCCAGCAGCTTGGAGGCCGGACCGAGCACCGGGGAGCTGTTTTTT.

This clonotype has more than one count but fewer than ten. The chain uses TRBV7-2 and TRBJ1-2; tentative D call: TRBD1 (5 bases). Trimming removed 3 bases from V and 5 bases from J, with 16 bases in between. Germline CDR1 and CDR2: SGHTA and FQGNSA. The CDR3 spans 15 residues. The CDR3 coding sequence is TGTGCCAGCAGCTTCCCGGGACGGACCATGTATGGCTACACCTTC. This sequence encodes CASSFPGRTMYGYTF.

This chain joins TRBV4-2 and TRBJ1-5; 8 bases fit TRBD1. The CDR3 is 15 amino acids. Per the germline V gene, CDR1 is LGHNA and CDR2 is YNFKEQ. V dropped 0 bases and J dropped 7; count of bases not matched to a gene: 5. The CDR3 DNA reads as TGTGCCAGCAGCCAAGATGCAGGGGGCGCCCAGCCCCAGCATTTT. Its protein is CASSQDAGGAQPQHF.

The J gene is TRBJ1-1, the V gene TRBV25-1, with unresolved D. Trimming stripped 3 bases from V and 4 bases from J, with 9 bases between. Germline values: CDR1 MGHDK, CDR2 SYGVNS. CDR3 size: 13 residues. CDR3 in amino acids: CASSDIVGTEAFF. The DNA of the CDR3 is TGTGCCAGCAGTGACATAGTGGGCACTGAAGCTTTCTTT.

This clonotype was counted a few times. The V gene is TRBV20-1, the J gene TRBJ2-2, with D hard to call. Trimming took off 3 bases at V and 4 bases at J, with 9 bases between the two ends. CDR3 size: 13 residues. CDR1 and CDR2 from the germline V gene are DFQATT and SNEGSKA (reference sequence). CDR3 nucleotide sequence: TGCAGTGCTAGGCCTGCGAGCACCGGGGAGCTGTTTTTT. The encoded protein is CSARPASTGELFF.

For the CDR3, the DNA is TGTGCCATCAGTGATAGTTTCAGTGAGCAGTTCTTC. Protein sequence: CAISDSFSEQFF. This chain connects TRBV10-3 to TRBJ2-1; D ambiguous. Germline CDR1 ENHRY, CDR2 SYGVKD. The CDR3 consists of 12 residues. The V end was cut by 3 bases, the J end by 9 bases, with 9 bases between.

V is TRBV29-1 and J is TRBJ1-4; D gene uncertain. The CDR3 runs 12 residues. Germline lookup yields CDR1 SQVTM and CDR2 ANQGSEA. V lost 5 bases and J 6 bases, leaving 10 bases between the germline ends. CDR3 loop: CSVTAGYEKLFF. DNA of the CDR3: TGCAGCGTTACTGCGGGGTATGAAAAACTGTTTTTT.

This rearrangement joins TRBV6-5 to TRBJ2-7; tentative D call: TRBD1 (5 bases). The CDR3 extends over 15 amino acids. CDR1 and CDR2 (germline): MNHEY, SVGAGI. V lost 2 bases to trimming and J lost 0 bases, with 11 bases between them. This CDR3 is CASSYRQISSYEQYF. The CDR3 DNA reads TGTGCCAGCAGTTACAGACAGATTAGCTCCTACGAGCAGTACTTC.

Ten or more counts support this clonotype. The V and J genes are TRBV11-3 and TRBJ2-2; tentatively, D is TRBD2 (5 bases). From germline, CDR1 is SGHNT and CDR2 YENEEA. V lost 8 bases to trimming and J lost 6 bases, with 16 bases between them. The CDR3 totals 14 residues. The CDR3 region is CASGIRRTAGELFF. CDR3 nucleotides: TGTGCCAGCGGAATCAGACGGACTGCCGGGGAGCTGTTTTTT. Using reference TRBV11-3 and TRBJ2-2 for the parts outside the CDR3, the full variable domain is EAGVVQSPRYKIIEKKQPVAFWCNPISGHNTLYWYLQNLGQGPELLIRYENEEAVDDSQLPKDRFSAERLKGVDSTLKIQPAELGDSAVYLCASGIRRTAGELFFGEGSRLTVL.

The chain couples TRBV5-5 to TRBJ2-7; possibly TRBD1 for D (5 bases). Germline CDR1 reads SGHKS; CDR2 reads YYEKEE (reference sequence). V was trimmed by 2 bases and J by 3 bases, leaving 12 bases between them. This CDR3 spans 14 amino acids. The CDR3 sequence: CASSFQTDLYEQYF. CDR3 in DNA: TGTGCCAGCAGCTTCCAGACAGACCTCTACGAGCAGTACTTC.

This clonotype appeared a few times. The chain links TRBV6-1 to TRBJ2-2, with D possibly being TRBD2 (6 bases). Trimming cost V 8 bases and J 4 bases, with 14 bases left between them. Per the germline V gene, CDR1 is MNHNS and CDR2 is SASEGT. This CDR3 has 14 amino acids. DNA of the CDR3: TGTGCCAGCGGAGGGACTCCCGTCACCGGGGAGCTGTTTTTT. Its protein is CASGGTPVTGELFF.

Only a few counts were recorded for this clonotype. The CDR3 sequence is CSVRDSRGKDTQYF. In DNA form, the CDR3 reads TGCAGCGTTCGGGACTCCCGGGGGAAAGATACGCAGTATTTT. The V gene is TRBV29-1, the J gene TRBJ2-3; D possibly corresponds to TRBD2 (6 bases). In germline, CDR1 is SQVTM, CDR2 ANQGSEA. The length of the CDR3 is 14 residues. Trimming stripped 5 bases from V and 5 bases from J, with 17 bases between.

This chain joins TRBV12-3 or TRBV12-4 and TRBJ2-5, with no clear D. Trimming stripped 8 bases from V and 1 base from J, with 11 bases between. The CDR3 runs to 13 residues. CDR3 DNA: TGTGCCAGCTCCCAGACCCTCCAAGAGACCCAGTACTTC. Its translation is CASSQTLQETQYF.

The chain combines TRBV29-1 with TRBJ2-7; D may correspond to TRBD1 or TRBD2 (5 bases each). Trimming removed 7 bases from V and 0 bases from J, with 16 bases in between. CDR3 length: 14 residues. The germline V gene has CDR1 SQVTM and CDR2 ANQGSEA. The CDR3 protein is CSAGGTGYSYEQYF. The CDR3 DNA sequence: TGCAGCGCCGGAGGCACAGGTTACTCCTACGAGCAGTACTTC.